One sample yielded the 32 T cell receptor beta chains listed below, sequenced in a study of a mutant IDH1 vaccine in newly diagnosed glioma (dated by TCRdb to about 2021). No antigens are known for them. The label giving this sample's time point can be read as: week 47, end of study. Each vaccine dose, consisting of 300 ug of a 20-mer mutant IDH1 peptide in Montanide, was administered subcutaneously with topical imiquimod. Library construction relied on the immunoSEQ multiplex PCR assay. This immuneACCESS table, as held by TCRdb, lists in-frame sequences with V and J called but not all clones. Of the missing ones, under half trace to an unresolved V gene in checked studies; the others have no known cause. The sample table holds more than 30,000 clones, of which approximately 90% were seen once. The ten largest clones add up to 2% to 2.5% of the sample. Sequencing was performed on PBMCs, taken from a glioma patient whose treatment included an IDH1 peptide vaccine. These receptors were obtained from a man aged 35-49 years with glioma.

CDR3 sequence (DNA): TGTGCCAGCAGCTTAGGCCTAAGGGGGTCCAAGCATTTT. Amino acids: CASSLGLRGSKHF. V gene TRBV7-2 combines with J gene TRBJ1-5; perhaps TRBD1 as D (6 bases). Trimming left V 1 base short and J 14 bases short, with 15 bases between. Germline V gene data show CDR1 as SGHTA and CDR2 as FQGNSA. There are 13 residues in the CDR3.

The chain uses TRBV5-4 and TRBJ2-3; possible D gene TRBD1, 5 bases. V was trimmed by 1 base and J by 0 bases, leaving 9 bases between them. CDR1 and CDR2 from the germline V gene are SGHNT and YYREEE (reference sequence). This CDR3 comprises 15 residues. The CDR3 is CASSLQGPSTDTQYF. The CDR3 nucleotides read TGTGCCAGCAGCTTGCAGGGCCCCAGCACAGATACGCAGTATTTT.

The rearrangement uses TRBV7-9 and TRBJ1-6; 7 nucleotides match TRBD1. The CDR3 sequence is 14 residues long. J was trimmed by 12 bases and V by 5 bases; bases with no gene match: 10. Per germline, CDR1 SEHNR and CDR2 FQNEAQ (reference sequence). CDR3 sequence reads: CASSPTGEQGPLHF. Here the CDR3 DNA reads TGTGCCAGCAGCCCCACAGGGGAGCAGGGACCCCTCCACTTT. Variable domain in full (rest from reference TRBV7-9 and TRBJ1-6): DTGVSQNPRHKITKRGQNVTFRCDPISEHNRLYWYRQTLGQGPEFLTYFQNEAQLEKSRLLSDRFSAERPKGSFSTLEIQRTEQGDSAMYLCASSPTGEQGPLHFGNGTRLTVT.

The rearrangement uses TRBV7-2 and TRBJ2-4; D gene uncertain. Germline assignment: CDR1 SGHTA and CDR2 FQGNSA. The CDR3 consists of 15 residues. The germline V and J ends were trimmed by 4 bases and 0 bases, with 10 bases remaining between them. CDR3 region: CASSSLGLAKNIQYF. Written as DNA, the CDR3 is TGTGCCAGCAGCTCTCTGGGGTTAGCCAAAAACATTCAGTACTTC. Full variable domain (outside the CDR3, taken from reference TRBV7-2 and TRBJ2-4): GAGVSQSPSNKVTEKGKDVELRCDPISGHTALYWYRQSLGQGLEFLIYFQGNSAPDKSGLPSDRFSAERTGGSVSTLTIQRTQQEDSAVYLCASSSLGLAKNIQYFGAGTRLSVL.

This clone appeared a single time. The CDR3 protein is CASSEQVRAAQHF. The DNA for the CDR3 is TGTGCCAGCAGTGAACAAGTTAGGGCGGCCCAGCATTTT. The rearrangement uses TRBV2 and TRBJ1-5, with D unresolved. This CDR3 contains 13 residues. V lost 2 bases to trimming and J lost 11 bases, with 13 bases between them. Germline V CDR1 and CDR2: SNHLY, FYNNEI. Full variable domain (missing parts from reference TRBV2 and TRBJ1-5): EPEVTQTPSHQVTQMGQEVILRCVPISNHLYFYWYRQILGQKVEFLVSFYNNEISEKSEIFDDQFSVERPDGSNFTLKIRSTKLEDSAMYFCASSEQVRAAQHFGDGTRLSIL.

J is TRBJ2-6 and V is TRBV2; D unresolved. CDR3 size: 16 residues. Germline V gene lookup returns CDR1 SNHLY and CDR2 FYNNEI. V was clipped by 6 bases and J by 0 bases, with 12 bases between them. CDR3 residues: CASSPNLGSGANVLTF. The CDR3 region has the DNA TGTGCCAGCAGCCCGAATTTAGGCTCTGGGGCCAACGTCCTGACTTTC.

This chain uses TRBV9 with TRBJ2-2; TRBD1 is a possible D gene (5 bases). This CDR3 is built from 16 residues. V lost 4 bases and J 5 bases, leaving 18 bases between the germline ends. The germline V gene encodes CDR1 SGDLS and CDR2 YYNGEE. CDR3 DNA: TGTGCCAGCAGCCCCATACCAACCCAGGGAACCGGGGAGCTGTTTTTT. Protein product: CASSPIPTQGTGELFF.

This clone is a singleton in its sample. The rearrangement joins TRBV5-4 to TRBJ2-4; D may be TRBD1 or TRBD2 (6 bases each). V was clipped by 0 bases and J by 4 bases, with 11 bases between them. CDR1 is SGHNT, CDR2 YYREEE, per germline (reference sequence). CDR3 length: 15 residues. The CDR3 DNA sequence: TGTGCCAGCAGCTTGGGGGGGGCGATTAAAAACATTCAGTACTTC. Protein product: CASSLGGAIKNIQYF.

This chain uses TRBV19 with TRBJ2-3; 7 bases align to TRBD2. Germline CDR1 is LNHDA and CDR2 is SQIVND (reference sequence). The CDR3 consists of 13 residues. The J segment lost 4 bases and the V segment lost 3 bases, leaving 1 base of the junction unmatched. The DNA for the CDR3 is TGTGCCAGTAGTATGACTAGCCCAGATACGCAGTATTTT. The encoded protein is CASSMTSPDTQYF.

This chain links TRBV19 with TRBJ1-5, with 9 bases that match TRBD1. This CDR3 has 15 residues. V lost 5 bases and J lost 7; bases outside the gene matches: 9. Per the germline V gene, CDR1 is LNHDA and CDR2 is SQIVND (reference sequence). Here the CDR3 DNA reads TGTGCCAGTAGTCCGATCGGGACAGGGAAGCAGCCCCAGCATTTT. Its protein is CASSPIGTGKQPQHF.

The rearrangement links TRBV9 to TRBJ1-1; D is possibly TRBD1 (6 bases). Per the germline V gene, CDR1 is SGDLS and CDR2 is YYNGEE. Trimming left V 4 bases short and J 1 base short, with 14 bases between. The CDR3 totals 15 residues. CDR3 sequence: CASSLRTAENTEAFF. The CDR3 DNA sequence: TGTGCCAGCAGCCTCAGGACAGCAGAGAACACTGAAGCTTTCTTT.

The chain carries TRBV18 and TRBJ2-3; 7 bases match TRBD2. V shed 0 bases, J shed 1 base, and the junction held 1 base outside the gene matches. The CDR3 is 15 amino acids. CDR1 and CDR2 from the germline V gene are KGHSH and LQKENI. The CDR3 protein is CASSPPGGGTDTQYF. CDR3 DNA sequence: TGTGCCAGCTCACCACCGGGGGGGGGCACAGATACGCAGTATTTT.

This sequence joins TRBV28 and TRBJ1-1, with D possibly TRBD1 on 6 matching bases. The germline gives CDR1 MDHEN, CDR2 SYDVKM. V was trimmed by 5 bases and J by 9 bases, leaving 13 bases between them. The CDR3 covers 12 residues. The CDR3 here is CASSRDRHKAFF. In DNA form, the CDR3 reads TGTGCCAGCAGTAGAGACAGGCACAAAGCTTTCTTT.

The chain couples TRBV29-1 to TRBJ2-1; D remains ambiguous. There are 15 residues in the CDR3. Trimming shortened V by 6 bases and J by 3 bases, and 18 bases separated the two germline ends. Germline CDR1 and CDR2: SQVTM and ANQGSEA. The CDR3 region is CSVDEAFQLYNEQFF. In nucleotides, the CDR3 is TGCAGCGTCGATGAAGCGTTCCAGCTCTACAATGAGCAGTTCTTC.

The CDR3 here is CASSSRRWADTQYF. The CDR3 nucleotides are TGTGCCAGCAGCTCCCGGCGGTGGGCCGATACGCAGTATTTT. This sequence joins TRBV11-3 and TRBJ2-3; D ambiguous. There are 14 residues in the CDR3. V lost 4 bases to trimming and J lost 6 bases, with 14 bases between them. Germline CDR1 SGHNT, CDR2 YENEEA.

The J gene is TRBJ1-5, the V gene TRBV7-6, with a possible D match to TRBD1 (6 bases). The CDR3 spans 15 residues. Germline V lookup: CDR1 SGHVS, CDR2 FNYEAQ. V was trimmed by 6 bases and J by 0 bases, leaving 12 bases between them. In DNA, the CDR3 is TGTGCCAGCAGATTACAGGGAAATAGCAATCAGCCCCAGCATTTT. It codes for CASRLQGNSNQPQHF. The variable domain in full, with the rest retrieved from reference TRBV7-6 and TRBJ1-5, is GAGVSQSPRYKVTKRGQDVALRCDPISGHVSLYWYRQALGQGPEFLTYFNYEAQQDKSGLPNDRFSAERPEGSISTLTIQRTEQRDSAMYRCASRLQGNSNQPQHFGDGTRLSIL.

The rearrangement joins TRBV7-3 to TRBJ2-3; the match to TRBD1 covers 7 bases. J was trimmed by 4 bases and V by 1 base; bases with no gene match: 5. Germline CDR1 is SGHTA and CDR2 is FQGTGA. This CDR3 has 15 residues. The CDR3 nucleotides read TGTGCCAGCAGCTTAAGACAGGGACCACCAGATACGCAGTATTTT. Its translation: CASSLRQGPPDTQYF.

This chain connects TRBV18 to TRBJ1-2; D possibly corresponds to TRBD1 (5 bases). V was trimmed by 2 bases and J by 6 bases, leaving 7 bases between them. CDR3 length: 12 residues. Germline V lookup: CDR1 KGHSH, CDR2 LQKENI. CDR3 sequence (DNA): TGTGCCAGCTCACCATCGGGGGATGGCTACACCTTC. Protein sequence: CASSPSGDGYTF. The full variable domain, in which reference TRBV18 and TRBJ1-2 provide the parts outside the CDR3, is NAGVMQNPRHLVRRRGQEARLRCSPMKGHSHVYWYRQLPEEGLKFMVYLQKENIIDESGMPKERFSAEFPKEGPSILRIQQVVRGDSAAYFCASSPSGDGYTFGSGTRLTVV.

This chain's CDR3 is CASSSLREGPGEQYF. CDR3 in DNA: TGCGCCAGCAGCTCCCTTCGGGAAGGGCCGGGCGAGCAGTACTTC. V gene TRBV5-1 combines with J gene TRBJ2-7, with D possibly matching TRBD2 (5 bases). The CDR3 length is 15 residues. Deletions cut 3 bases from V and 6 bases from J, with 19 bases between. Germline V gene sequence: CDR1 SGHRS, CDR2 YFSETQ. The variable domain in full, completed from reference TRBV5-1 and TRBJ2-7, reads KAGVTQTPRYLIKTRGQQVTLSCSPISGHRSVSWYQQTPGQGLQFLFEYFSETQRNKGNFPGRFSGRQFSNSRSEMNVSTLELGDSALYLCASSSLREGPGEQYFGPGTRLTVT.

This chain connects TRBV19 to TRBJ2-7; weak D call: TRBD2 (6 bases). V was cut by 1 base and J by 2 bases, with 9 bases left in between. There are 14 residues in the CDR3. Germline CDR1 reads LNHDA; CDR2 reads SQIVND (reference sequence). CDR3 in amino acids: CASSIVSGAYEQYF. For the CDR3, the DNA is TGTGCCAGTAGTATAGTCTCGGGGGCCTACGAGCAGTACTTC.

This chain connects TRBV5-5 to TRBJ2-5; 7 nucleotides align to TRBD1. The CDR3 runs 14 residues. The J segment lost 2 bases and the V segment lost 6 bases, leaving 7 bases of the junction unmatched. CDR1 and CDR2 (germline): SGHKS, YYEKEE (reference sequence). The CDR3 bases are TGTGCCAGCAACACAGGGGCCTTTCAAGAGACCCAGTACTTC. The encoded protein is CASNTGAFQETQYF.

The count of this clone is one. The chain combines TRBV30 with TRBJ2-7; no firm D call. The V and J ends lost 2 bases and 0 bases respectively, with 2 bases between them. Germline CDR1 and CDR2: GTSNPN and SVGIG (reference sequence). The CDR3 sequence is 11 residues long. The CDR3 loop is CAWSHSYEQYV. CDR3 nucleotides: TGTGCCTGGAGTCACTCCTACGAGCAGTACGTC.

The chain combines TRBV11-2 with TRBJ2-5, with D uncertain. The CDR3 contains 13 residues. Trimming took 2 bases from V and 5 from J, leaving 9 bases between them. CDR1 is SGHAT and CDR2 is FQNNGV in the germline V gene. The DNA for the CDR3 is TGTGCCAGCAGCTTATCCTCGTACGAGACCCAGTACTTC. Translated, it gives CASSLSSYETQYF. The full variable domain, its missing parts supplied by reference TRBV11-2 and TRBJ2-5, is EAGVAQSPRYKIIEKRQSVAFWCNPISGHATLYWYQQILGQGPKLLIQFQNNGVVDDSQLPKDRFSAERLKGVDSTLKIQPAKLEDSAVYLCASSLSSYETQYFGPGTRLLVL.

V gene TRBV13 combines with J gene TRBJ2-1; the match to TRBD2 covers 10 bases. CDR3 length: 17 residues. From germline, CDR1 is PRHDT and CDR2 FYEKMQ (reference sequence). The J segment lost 2 bases and the V segment lost 5 bases, leaving 9 bases of the junction unmatched. The CDR3, as DNA: TGTGCCAGCAGCAAGAGACTAGCGGGCGTCACCTACAATGAGCAGTTCTTC. Amino acid sequence: CASSKRLAGVTYNEQFF.

The chain has TRBV7-2 and TRBJ2-5, with 11 bases aligning to TRBD2. Near its end, the DNA agrees better with TRBJ2-7, so the J call may be wrong. The CDR3 runs to 16 residues. Looked up from germline, CDR1 is SGHTA and CDR2 is FQGNSA. CDR3 sequence reads: CASSLEGTSGTYEQYF. The CDR3 coding sequence is TGTGCCAGCAGCTTAGAGGGGACTAGCGGTACCTACGAGCAGTACTTC.

The chain links TRBV6-5 to TRBJ2-5; tentative D call: TRBD1 (6 bases). The V and J ends lost 7 bases and 6 bases respectively, with 18 bases between them. CDR1 and CDR2 from the germline V gene are MNHEY and SVGAGI. CDR3 length equals 14 residues. The CDR3 sequence: CASNYNRDEQTQYF. CDR3 sequence (DNA): TGTGCCAGCAATTATAACAGGGACGAGCAGACCCAGTACTTC.

The chain joins TRBV28 to TRBJ2-7; 12 positions agree with TRBD1. The germline CDR1 and CDR2 sequences are MDHEN and SYDVKM. The V gene end was trimmed by 1 base and the J gene end by 7 bases; junction bases not matched to a gene: 8. There are 16 residues in the CDR3. The CDR3 protein is CASSLYGTGGGEEQYF. The DNA for the CDR3 is TGTGCCAGCAGTTTATACGGGACAGGGGGCGGTGAAGAGCAGTACTTC.

V usage is TRBV19 and J usage is TRBJ1-1; TRBD1 is a possible D gene (6 bases). Germline V CDR1 and CDR2: LNHDA, SQIVND (reference sequence). V was cut by 6 bases and J by 0 bases, with 17 bases left in between. This CDR3 is 16 amino acids long. The CDR3 is CASRASGGPLNTEAFF. Written as DNA, the CDR3 is TGTGCCAGTAGAGCCTCGGGGGGCCCCTTGAACACTGAAGCTTTCTTT.

The chain recombines TRBV4-1 with TRBJ1-6, with D uncertain. CDR1 is MGHRA and CDR2 is YSYEKL in the germline V gene. This CDR3 spans 17 amino acids. V lost 0 bases and J 0 bases, leaving 9 bases between the germline ends. Here the CDR3 reads CASSQEVGFSYNSPLHF. CDR3 coding DNA: TGCGCCAGCAGCCAAGAGGTGGGGTTCTCCTATAATTCACCCCTCCACTTT.

The chain carries TRBV15 and TRBJ1-2; no reliable D call. V dropped 1 base and J dropped 3 bases, with 12 bases sitting between them. From germline, CDR1 is LNHNV and CDR2 YYDKDF (reference sequence). The CDR3 contains 15 residues. CDR3 protein: CATSRGDGWDYGYTF. In nucleotides, the CDR3 is TGTGCCACCAGCAGAGGGGATGGGTGGGACTATGGCTACACCTTC.

The chain recombines TRBV28 with TRBJ2-7; 8 nucleotides line up with TRBD1. Germline V gene data show CDR1 as MDHEN and CDR2 as SYDVKM. V lost 7 bases, J lost 2 bases, and 10 bases stayed unmatched. CDR3 size: 15 residues. The chain's CDR3 is CASTLSRQGPYEQYF. Written as DNA, the CDR3 is TGTGCCAGCACCCTCTCCCGACAGGGGCCCTACGAGCAGTACTTC.

The J gene is TRBJ1-4, the V gene TRBV7-9; tentatively, D is TRBD1 (5 bases). Germline V gene data show CDR1 as SEHNR and CDR2 as FQNEAQ (reference sequence). The CDR3 sequence is 14 residues long. The V end lost 5 bases, the J end lost 7 bases, and 14 bases lay between the germline ends. This chain's CDR3 is CASSPDRGGEKLFF. The CDR3 DNA sequence: TGTGCCAGCAGCCCCGACCGGGGCGGTGAAAAACTGTTTTTT.